This TCR beta chain appears in the sequencing data of a study of T cell responses to AZD1222 COVID-19 vaccine. Overall study results and limits: Only after the peak T cell response were repertoires sampled. Distributed over spike, vaccine-associated CD4 TCRs predominated at 160-218 and 743-854.

On this clone: No antigen is known for it.

The V end was cut by 0 bases, the J end by 7 bases, with 10 bases between. The V gene's germline CDR1 is LGHDT and CDR2 YNNKEL (reference sequence). CDR3 length: 14 residues. TCRdb's copy holds only in-frame clones and misses some; the assay was immunoSEQ multiplex PCR. The table has about 140,000 clones, 80% to 95% seen once. The gene calls are TRBV3-1 (or the pseudogene TRBV3-2) and TRBJ1-5; D unresolved. This sample comprised peripheral blood, obtained on day 0 of AZD1222 vaccination. This clonotype was sampled from an adult in good health. The CDR3 protein is CASSQDEISQPQHF. The CDR3 bases are TGTGCCAGCAGCCAAGATGAGATAAGCCAGCCCCAGCATTTT.